This T cell receptor (beta chain) was retrieved from a study of T cell changes during pregnancy in multiple sclerosis. The sample holds one count of this clone. Profiled with immunoSEQ multiplex PCR; TCRdb holds only in-frame clones, not every one. The sample records roughly 23,000 clones, 75% to 90% being singletons. CDR1 is LNHDA, CDR2 SQIVND, per germline (reference sequence). V was trimmed by 10 bases and J by 2 bases, leaving 16 bases between them. The CDR3 is made up of 14 amino acids. The TCR originated in a female donor in good health, enrolled as a control in a pregnancy study. The rearrangement links TRBV19 to TRBJ2-3; D might be TRBD1 (7 bases). This sample comprised CD4+ T cells from peripheral blood mononuclear cells, obtained in the first trimester of pregnancy. DNA for the CDR3: TGTGCCACCTCCAGGGGGGCTCACACAGATACGCAGTATTTT. This gives the protein CATSRGAHTDTQYF.